This TCR beta chain is from a study of metastatic and nonmetastatic thyroid tumors (dated by TCRdb to 2020 to 2022). Regarding the study in general: For patients with malignant and with benign thyroid disease, the researchers compared repertoires between peripheral blood samples and tumor or nodule tissue samples. Results and caveats for the whole study, not just this receptor: TCR beta diversity was reported as significantly higher in malignant tumors than in benign nodules, in both blood and tumor samples.

The CDR3, cysteine through phenylalanine, is 14 amino acids long. This entry keeps only the CDR3 DNA: 42 bases, framed from base 1. Via the germline V gene (reference sequence), CDR1 is DFQATT and CDR2 SNEGSKA. The V end loses 6 bases and the J end loses 10 bases, and a stretch of 19 bases separates them. About this clone itself: No cognate antigen has been identified for it. Base qualities are not provided; no much larger clone lies one nucleotide away.

Preparation of the library involved PCR. The instrument was an Illumina HiSeq 4000. High-throughput sequencing was used to profile the CDR3 region of the TCR beta-chain in every patient. The authors processed their data as follows. The researchers built a classifier to tell apart papillary thyroid cancer patients with distant metastasis, based on CDR3 differences among clinicopathological groups. To measure repertoire diversity the researchers used the Shannon index, while the Morisita-Horn index served to gauge how similar the tumor and blood repertoires were. TCRdb reanalyzed the raw reads on its own, using fastp at Q25 for trimming and MiXCR for clone calling, and kept in-frame beta chains. The V and J calls reflect TCRdb's pipeline rather than the authors' work. The sample table lists tens of thousands of clones, roughly 17% of them with a count of one. The ten largest account for roughly 4% of the sample.

Before undergoing thyroid surgery, none of the patients had been given any kind of treatment. The study retrospectively analysed patient clinical samples collected from the early 2010s to the late 2010s using T-cell receptor beta sequencing. The specimen was blood. The TCR originated in a female donor with papillary thyroid cancer or a benign thyroid nodule (not recorded which). Some clones in this sample may be carry-over from other donors' samples. The rearranged chain carries TRBV20-1 and TRBJ1-6; the D segment could be TRBD1, given 5 matching bases. Here the CDR3 is given as CSASSGEESSPLHF. The nucleotide sequence reads as follows: TGCAGTGCGTCCTCGGGGGAGGAGTCCTCACCCCTCCACTTT.